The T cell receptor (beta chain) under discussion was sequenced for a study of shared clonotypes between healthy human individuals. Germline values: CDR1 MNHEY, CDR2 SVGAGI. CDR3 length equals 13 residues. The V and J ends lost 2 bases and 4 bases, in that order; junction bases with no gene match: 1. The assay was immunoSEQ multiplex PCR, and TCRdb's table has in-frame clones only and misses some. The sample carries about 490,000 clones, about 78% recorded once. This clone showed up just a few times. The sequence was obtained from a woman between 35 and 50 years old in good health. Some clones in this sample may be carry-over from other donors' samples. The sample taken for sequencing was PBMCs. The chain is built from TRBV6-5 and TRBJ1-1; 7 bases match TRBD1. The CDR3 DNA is TGTGCCAGCAGTTACAGGGACAGCACTGAAGCTTTCTTT. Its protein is CASSYRDSTEAFF.